These 16 T cell receptor beta chains share one sample of origin, sequenced in a study of neurological immune-mediated disorders. Each CDR3 protein is one row after TCRdb ran MiXCR on the 5' RACE reads. The sample yields about 16,000 distinct CDR3 sequences, approximately 15% seen once. Sequencing used PBMCs. These receptor sequences come from a man in his fifties or sixties with HTLV-1-associated myelopathy (HAM/TSP).

This clonotype was counted many times. The chain uses TRBV5-1 and TRBJ2-2; 8 bases align to TRBD1. Trimming at V came to 5 bases and at J to 4 bases, leaving 4 bases not matched to a gene. This CDR3 has 14 residues. Germline CDR1 reads SGHRS; CDR2 reads YFSETQ. In DNA form, the CDR3 reads TGCGCCAGCAGGTTCGACAGGGGCACCGGGGAGCTGTTTTTT. This gives the protein CASRFDRGTGELFF. Drawing the rest from reference TRBV5-1 and TRBJ2-2, the complete variable domain is KAGVTQTPRYLIKTRGQQVTLSCSPISGHRSVSWYQQTPGQGLQFLFEYFSETQRNKGNFPGRFSGRQFSNSRSEMNVSTLELGDSALYLCASRFDRGTGELFFGEGSRLTVL.

This rearrangement joins TRBV7-9 to TRBJ2-6, with 9 bases aligning to TRBD1. The V and J ends lost 1 base and 3 bases, in that order; junction bases with no gene match: 10. The CDR3 is 19 residues long. The V gene's germline CDR1 is SEHNR and CDR2 FQNEAQ (reference sequence). CDR3 DNA sequence: TGTGCCAGCAGCTTAGTTAGTCTACAGGGGGCGAGTGGGGCCAACGTCCTGACTTTC. Amino acids: CASSLVSLQGASGANVLTF.

There are many counts of this clonotype. The chain has TRBV10-3 and TRBJ1-4; 8 bases are shared with TRBD1. Germline V gene lookup returns CDR1 ENHRY and CDR2 SYGVKD. The V and J ends lost 6 bases and 5 bases, in that order; junction bases with no gene match: 5. This CDR3 region has 14 residues. The CDR3 spells CAISSGTGNEKLFF. CDR3 in DNA: TGTGCCATCAGCTCCGGGACAGGAAATGAAAAACTGTTTTTT.

The table lists this clonotype with many counts. The chain combines TRBV28 with TRBJ2-2; tentatively, D is TRBD2 (5 bases). The germline CDR1 and CDR2 sequences are MDHEN and SYDVKM. Trimming took 7 bases from V and 7 from J, leaving 10 bases between them. The CDR3 runs to 12 residues. The CDR3 loop reads CASKAGVGELFF. The DNA for the CDR3 is TGTGCCAGCAAGGCGGGCGTCGGGGAGCTGTTTTTT.

By share, this clonotype counts as medium-sized. The CDR3 spells CASSYQGGTGELFF. The CDR3 coding sequence is TGTGCCAGCAGCTACCAGGGGGGCACCGGGGAGCTGTTTTTT. The chain is built from TRBV7-3 and TRBJ2-2; D is perhaps TRBD1 (7 bases). The V end was cut by 4 bases, the J end by 4 bases, with 10 bases between. Germline CDR1 reads SGHTA; CDR2 reads FQGTGA. CDR3 length: 14 amino acids.

The sample holds many counts of this clonotype. V and J are TRBV20-1 and TRBJ1-2; D might be TRBD1 (6 bases). V lost 0 bases, J lost 0 bases, and 11 bases lay in between. This CDR3 has 15 amino acids. Germline V CDR1 and CDR2: DFQATT, SNEGSKA (reference sequence). CDR3: CSARDRGEANYGYTF. The CDR3 DNA is TGCAGTGCTAGAGATAGGGGGGAAGCTAACTATGGCTACACCTTC.

This clonotype was detected many times. The V gene is TRBV5-6, the J gene TRBJ2-1; TRBD1 matches at 7 bases. V trimming: 0 bases; J trimming: 7 bases; junction bases outside the gene matches: 7. The V gene's germline CDR1 is SGHDT and CDR2 YYEEEE. This CDR3 has 15 residues. In nucleotides, the CDR3 is TGTGCCAGCAGCTTGGTGCAGGGGGTGTGGAATGAGCAGTTCTTC. This gives the protein CASSLVQGVWNEQFF.

Many counts were recorded for this clonotype. The rearrangement joins TRBV14 to TRBJ2-2; TRBD2 matches 10 bases. V trimming: 1 base; J trimming: 3 bases; junction bases outside the gene matches: 5. Per germline, CDR1 SGHDN and CDR2 FVKESK. The CDR3 spans 17 residues. CDR3 loop: CASSQGASGGDTGELFF. The DNA for the CDR3 is TGTGCCAGCAGCCAAGGGGCTAGCGGGGGAGACACCGGGGAGCTGTTTTTT.

This clonotype was recorded at least ten times. V is TRBV6-5 and J is TRBJ1-6; weak D call: TRBD1 (5 bases). The CDR3 has 14 amino acids. Trimming left V 5 bases short and J 10 bases short, with 15 bases between. Germline loops: CDR1 MNHEY, CDR2 SVGAGI. Written as DNA, the CDR3 is TGTGCCAGCAGTCCTCAAGAGACAGTGTCACCCCTCCACTTT. Translated, it gives CASSPQETVSPLHF.

This clonotype was observed at least ten times. V and J are TRBV20-1 and TRBJ1-3; D is possibly TRBD1 (5 bases). In germline, CDR1 is DFQATT, CDR2 SNEGSKA (reference sequence). The CDR3 has 16 amino acids. V was trimmed by 0 bases and J by 2 bases, leaving 14 bases between them. CDR3 DNA sequence: TGCAGTGCTAGAGATCTCAGGGCTCAGGCTGGAAACACCATATATTTT. Its protein product is CSARDLRAQAGNTIYF.

In the case of this clonotype: Compared with germline, one end of the junction differs, possibly owing to a read error. This chain links TRBV20-1 with TRBJ1-5; D might be TRBD1 (5 bases). Germline CDR1 is DFQATT and CDR2 is SNEGSKA (reference sequence). CDR3 length: 14 amino acids. The CDR3 region has the DNA TGCAGTGCCCAGGACACCGCGGGAAATCAGCCCCAGAATTTT. This codes for CSAQDTAGNQPQNF.

This clonotype is large. The chain has TRBV28 and TRBJ2-7, with D perhaps assigned TRBD1 or TRBD2 (5 bases each). CDR1 and CDR2 (germline): MDHEN, SYDVKM. The CDR3 is made up of 15 amino acids. Trimming took 4 bases from V and 0 from J, leaving 13 bases between them. In DNA, the CDR3 is TGTGCCAGCAGTTCCTTGGGACGTACCTCCTACGAGCAGTACTTC. Encoded protein: CASSSLGRTSYEQYF.

This clonotype has at least ten counts. The chain links TRBV7-6 to TRBJ2-3; 8 bases line up with TRBD2. Germline CDR1 is SGHVS and CDR2 is FNYEAQ. The V segment lost 4 bases and the J segment 3 bases; nucleotides outside the gene matches: 9. CDR3 length: 16 residues. DNA for the CDR3: TGTGCCAGCAGCTCGCCTCCCGGGACTAGGACAGATACGCAGTATTTT. Its protein is CASSSPPGTRTDTQYF. The complete variable domain, with remaining parts taken from reference TRBV7-6 and TRBJ2-3, reads GAGVSQSPRYKVTKRGQDVALRCDPISGHVSLYWYRQALGQGPEFLTYFNYEAQQDKSGLPNDRFSAERPEGSISTLTIQRTEQRDSAMYRCASSSPPGTRTDTQYFGPGTRLTVL.

This clonotype is termed medium-sized. The DNA for the CDR3 is TGTGCCAGCAGCCAGTCTAGCGGGGGGACTACCAAAAACATTCAGTACTTC. This encodes CASSQSSGGTTKNIQYF. The chain joins TRBV3-1 to TRBJ2-4, with TRBD2 identical over 11 bases. The length of the CDR3 is 17 residues. Germline values: CDR1 LGHDT, CDR2 YNNKEL (reference sequence). Trimming cost V 3 bases and J 2 bases; bases outside gene matches: 6.

This clonotype has at least ten counts. This rearrangement joins TRBV6-5 to TRBJ2-2; D not certain. Germline CDR1 is MNHEY and CDR2 is SVGAGI. The CDR3 spans 14 residues. Trimming took off 6 bases at V and 3 bases at J, with 11 bases between the two ends. CDR3 DNA: TGTGCCAGCAGAGGTCAGACCTACACCGGGGAGCTGTTTTTT. This sequence encodes CASRGQTYTGELFF.

This clonotype came up many times. The rearrangement joins TRBV20-1 to TRBJ1-5, with D unresolved. Trimming stripped 6 bases from V and 2 bases from J, with 8 bases between. CDR3 length: 12 amino acids. Germline V CDR1 and CDR2: DFQATT, SNEGSKA (reference sequence). In DNA form, the CDR3 reads TGCAGTGCCAGGACGGGCAATCAGCCCCAGCATTTT. Translating it yields CSARTGNQPQHF.